Here is one T cell receptor (beta chain) with its context. Its antigen has not been determined. Nothing much larger sits one base from this clone, and base qualities are not available. The V and J ends are trimmed by 1 base and 5 bases, leaving 6 bases between them. The CDR3 spans 13 residues, from the cysteine through the phenylalanine. Only the CDR3 part of the read is kept: 39 bases, read in frame from the first base. CDR1 SEHNR and CDR2 FQNEAQ were looked up in the germline V gene (reference sequence). A case-control design nested within a healthcare worker cohort in London, UK, was used, with weekly nasopharyngeal swab PCR tests and blood sampling performed. Healthcare workers were recruited between 23 and 31 March 2020, during the week of the UK lockdown, and were followed weekly for up to roughly 15 weeks. This entry comes from a study of early T cells in non-severe SARS-CoV-2 infection (TCRdb year 2021). Background on the whole study: Because TCR sequencing relied on bulk RNA taken from unsorted whole blood, pairing of alpha and beta chains was not possible. What the research found in general, with its limitations: VDJdb matching was skewed toward anti-spike CD8 responses and likely underestimated virus-specific expansions by missing private and CD4 specificities.

Libraries came from 5' RACE. This sample was sequenced with a NextSeq 500. Unique molecular identifiers were attached to individual cDNA molecules in the TCR library protocol so that sequencing error and PCR bias could be corrected. Sequencing covered both TCR alpha and beta chains, and within each sample the abundances of alpha and beta sequences were tightly co-correlated. For the original study's pipeline: V gene, J gene and CDR3 annotation of TCR sequences was performed with Decombinator V4. TCRs were defined as expanded if a significant change between any two time points was detected under a Poisson model with p below 0.0001. TCR abundances were normalised to the total number of TCRs sequenced per sample and were expressed as counts per million. MAIT TCRs were defined by TRAV1-2 paired with TRAJ12, TRAJ20 or TRAJ33, and iNKT TCRs by TRAV10 paired with TRAJ18. VDJdb, accessed on 1 November 2021, was searched for TCRs annotated for CMV, EBV and SARS-CoV-2, and TCRs annotated for more than one antigen were excluded. TCRdb reran the public reads through fastp at Q25 and MiXCR, keeping productive beta chains. Each entry merges the rows of one CDR3 protein and shows their most common DNA and genes. The V and J calls shown here were made by TCRdb, not taken from the authors' results. In this sample the table shows about 98,000 distinct CDR3 sequences, approximately 11% of which occur a single time. The ten biggest clones cover roughly 5% of the sample.

Recombination joined TRBV7-9 with TRBJ1-5; too little of a D gene remains to name it. Sequenced: whole blood. The clonotype was recovered from an adult who was a healthcare worker with PCR-confirmed SARS-CoV-2 infection or an uninfected control (not recorded which). The nucleotides read TGTGCCAGCAGCTTAGAAAGGGATCAGCCCCAGCATTTT. Its protein product is CASSLERDQPQHF.